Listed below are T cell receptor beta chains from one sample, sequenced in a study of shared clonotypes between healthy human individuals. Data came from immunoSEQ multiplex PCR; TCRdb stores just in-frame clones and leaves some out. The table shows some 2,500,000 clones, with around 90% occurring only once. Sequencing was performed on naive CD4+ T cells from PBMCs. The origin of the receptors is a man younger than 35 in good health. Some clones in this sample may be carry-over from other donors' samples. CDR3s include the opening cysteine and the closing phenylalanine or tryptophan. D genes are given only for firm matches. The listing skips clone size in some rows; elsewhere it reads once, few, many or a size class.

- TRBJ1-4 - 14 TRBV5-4 CASSLSGDREKLFF TGTGCCAGCAGCTTGTCGGGTGACAGAGAAAAACTGTTTTTT
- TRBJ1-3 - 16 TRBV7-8 CASSLDQGLSGNTIYF TGTGCCAGCAGCTTGGATCAGGGCCTCTCTGGAAACACCATATATTTT
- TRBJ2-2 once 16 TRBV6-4 CASKENPKVRTGELFF TGTGCCAGCAAGGAGAACCCCAAAGTAAGGACCGGGGAGCTGTTTTTT
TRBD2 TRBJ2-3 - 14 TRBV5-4 CASSLAGGWDTQYF TGTGCCAGCAGCCTAGCGGGAGGTTGGGATACGCAGTATTTT
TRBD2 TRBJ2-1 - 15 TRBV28 CASLGGGSGSNEQFF TGTGCCAGCCTGGGCGGTGGTAGCGGGAGTAATGAGCAGTTCTTC
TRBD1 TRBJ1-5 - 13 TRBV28 CASSGGGSQPQHF TGTGCCAGCTCAGGGGGCGGGAGTCAGCCCCAGCATTTT
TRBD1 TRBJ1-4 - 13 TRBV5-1 CASSGQGNEKLFF TGCGCCAGCAGCGGACAGGGTAATGAAAAACTGTTTTTT
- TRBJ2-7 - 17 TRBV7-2 CASSYRASAQEPYEQYF TGTGCCAGCAGTTATCGGGCTAGCGCGCAGGAACCCTACGAGCAGTACTTC
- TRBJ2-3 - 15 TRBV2 CASRGGLSSTDTQYF TGTGCCAGCAGGGGTGGACTTTCCAGCACAGATACGCAGTATTTT
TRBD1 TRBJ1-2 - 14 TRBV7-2 CASSLGQGLYGYTF TGTGCCAGCAGCTTAGGACAGGGCCTCTATGGCTACACCTTC
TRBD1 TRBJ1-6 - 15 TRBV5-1 CASSSGTGGRSPLHF TGCGCCAGCAGCAGCGGGACAGGGGGGAGGTCACCCCTCCACTTT
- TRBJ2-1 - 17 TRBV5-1 CASSPEGSGRLYNEQFF TGCGCCAGCAGCCCAGAGGGGTCGGGACGCCTATACAATGAGCAGTTCTTC
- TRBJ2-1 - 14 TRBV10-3 CAISVGASVNEQFF TGTGCCATCAGTGTCGGGGCTAGCGTCAATGAGCAGTTCTTC
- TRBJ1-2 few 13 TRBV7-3 CASSPDRNYGYTF TGTGCCAGCAGCCCGGACAGAAACTATGGCTACACCTTC
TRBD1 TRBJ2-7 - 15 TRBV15 CATSREQGFNYEQYF TGTGCCACCAGCAGAGAACAGGGGTTCAACTACGAGCAGTACTTC
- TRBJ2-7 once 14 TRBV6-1 CASSRDLVPYEQYF TGTGCCAGCAGTAGGGACCTTGTTCCCTACGAGCAGTACTTC
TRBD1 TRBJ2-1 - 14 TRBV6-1 CASNRDRGQDEQFF TGTGCCAGTAACCGGGACAGGGGGCAGGATGAGCAGTTCTTC
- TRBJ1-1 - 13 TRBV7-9 CASSLGGGTEAFF TGTGCCAGCAGCTTAGGTGGGGGGACTGAAGCTTTCTTT
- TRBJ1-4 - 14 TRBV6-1 CASSDWGRGEKLFF TGTGCCAGCAGTGATTGGGGGAGAGGCGAAAAACTGTTTTTT
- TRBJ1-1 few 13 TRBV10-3 CAISVAGNTEAFF TGTGCCATCAGTGTGGCAGGGAACACTGAAGCTTTCTTT
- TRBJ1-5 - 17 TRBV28 CASSFPPTVTSNQPQHF TGTGCCAGCAGTTTTCCCCCGACAGTAACTAGCAATCAGCCCCAGCATTTT
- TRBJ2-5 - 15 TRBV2 CASSGEGVSSETQYF TGTGCCAGCAGTGGGGAGGGGGTATCGTCGGAGACCCAGTACTTC
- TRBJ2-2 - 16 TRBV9 CASSVQTDRPTGELFF TGTGCCAGCAGCGTCCAGACTGACCGACCCACCGGGGAGCTGTTTTTT
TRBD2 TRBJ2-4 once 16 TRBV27 CASSSGLRGGQNIQYF TGTGCCAGCAGTTCGGGCCTCCGGGGGGGCCAAAACATTCAGTACTTC
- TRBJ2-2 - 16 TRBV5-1 CASSLEGGRNTGELFF TGCGCCAGCAGCTTGGAAGGGGGGCGTAACACCGGGGAGCTGTTTTTT
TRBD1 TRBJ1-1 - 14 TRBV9 CASSVEQGGTEAFF TGTGCCAGCAGCGTCGAACAGGGGGGAACTGAAGCTTTCTTT
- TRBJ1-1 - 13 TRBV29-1 CSVQGGWGTEAFF TGCAGCGTCCAGGGAGGGTGGGGGACTGAAGCTTTCTTT
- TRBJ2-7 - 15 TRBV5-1 CASSSEGALSYEQYF TGCGCCAGCAGCTCGGAGGGGGCGCTGAGCTACGAGCAGTACTTC
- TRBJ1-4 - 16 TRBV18 CASSPTALGKNEKLFF TGTGCCAGCTCACCGACAGCGCTCGGGAAGAATGAAAAACTGTTTTTT
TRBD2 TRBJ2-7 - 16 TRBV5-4 CASSLGLAASHYEQYF TGTGCCAGCAGCTTGGGGCTAGCGGCCTCCCACTACGAGCAGTACTTC
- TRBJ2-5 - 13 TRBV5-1 CASSTTGQETQYF TGCGCCAGCAGCACGACCGGACAAGAGACCCAGTACTTC
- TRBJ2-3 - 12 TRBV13 CASSLRKDTQYF TGTGCCAGCAGCTTAAGGAAAGATACGCAGTATTTT
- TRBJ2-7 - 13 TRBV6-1 CASSRARDYEQYF TGTGCCAGCAGCCGGGCCCGAGACTACGAGCAGTACTTC
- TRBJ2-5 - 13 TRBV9 CASSVLGQETQYF TGTGCCAGCAGCGTACTTGGGCAGGAGACCCAGTACTTC